These 10 T cell receptor beta chains were sequenced from one sample in a study of regulatory dendritic cells for organ transplantation. Generated by immunoSEQ multiplex PCR, the TCRdb table keeps only in-frame clones and is missing some. The sample has 34,000 or so clones, 85% to 90% seen once. Sequencing used naive CD4+ T cells from blood. Subset noted: CD45RA+ naive T cells. The receptors derive from a human donor in good health.

The V gene is TRBV7-2, the J gene TRBJ2-3; 12 nucleotides align to TRBD2. Germline CDR1 is SGHTA and CDR2 is FQGNSA. Trimming at V came to 4 bases and at J to 6 bases, leaving 14 bases not matched to a gene. This CDR3 is 18 amino acids long. CDR3 residues: CASSSSLTSGGLWDTQYF. The CDR3, as DNA: TGTGCCAGCAGCTCGTCGTTGACTAGCGGGGGCTTATGGGATACGCAGTATTTT.

CDR3 protein: CASSLEPGTYEQYF. In DNA, the CDR3 is TGCGCCAGCAGCTTAGAACCGGGAACCTACGAGCAGTACTTC. V and J are TRBV4-3 and TRBJ2-7; a possible D gene is TRBD2 (5 bases). CDR3 size: 14 residues. The germline V and J ends were trimmed by 5 bases and 2 bases, with 13 bases remaining between them. Germline V gene lookup returns CDR1 LGHNA and CDR2 YSLEER.

The CDR3 region is CASSVGVWGGKGETQYF. The CDR3 DNA follows: TGTGCCAGCAGCGTAGGGGTCTGGGGAGGGAAGGGTGAGACCCAGTACTTC. This chain joins TRBV9 and TRBJ2-5; 7 bases match TRBD2. After removal of 0 bases from V and 5 bases from J, the junction contained 13 bases not matched to a gene. CDR3 length: 17 amino acids. Germline values: CDR1 SGDLS, CDR2 YYNGEE.

The rearrangement links TRBV6-1 to TRBJ1-2, with D possibly TRBD1 on 5 matching bases. Per the germline V gene, CDR1 is MNHNS and CDR2 is SASEGT. V lost 10 bases to trimming and J lost 5 bases, with 17 bases between them. This CDR3 contains 13 residues. The CDR3 sequence is CAIAGGIGYGYTF. CDR3 sequence (DNA): TGTGCCATCGCGGGGGGAATAGGGTATGGCTACACCTTC.

V is TRBV5-6 and J is TRBJ1-2, with a tentative D call TRBD1 (6 bases). CDR3 length: 14 amino acids. Germline CDR1 SGHDT, CDR2 YYEEEE. The V end was cut by 1 base, the J end by 4 bases, with 11 bases between. CDR3 in amino acids: CASSLPGQLYGYTF. The CDR3 DNA reads TGTGCCAGCAGCTTGCCCGGACAGCTCTATGGCTACACCTTC.

The chain joins TRBV7-9 to TRBJ1-2; perhaps TRBD1 as D (6 bases). Germline V gene sequence: CDR1 SEHNR, CDR2 FQNEAQ (reference sequence). The CDR3 is 14 amino acids. The V gene lost 1 base and the J gene lost 4 bases, with 10 bases spanning the gap. CDR3 loop: CASSLGGGFYGYTF. As DNA, the CDR3 is TGTGCCAGCAGCTTAGGAGGGGGGTTCTATGGCTACACCTTC.

The V call is TRBV7-9, the J call TRBJ2-1; TRBD2 agrees at 7 bases. J was trimmed by 8 bases and V by 6 bases; bases with no gene match: 7. CDR3 length: 13 amino acids. Per the germline V gene, CDR1 is SEHNR and CDR2 is FQNEAQ (reference sequence). The CDR3 here is CASRPPGGDEQFF. The CDR3 region has the DNA TGTGCCAGCAGGCCCCCTGGGGGGGATGAGCAGTTCTTC. Full variable domain (rest looked up from reference TRBV7-9 and TRBJ2-1): DTGVSQNPRHKITKRGQNVTFRCDPISEHNRLYWYRQTLGQGPEFLTYFQNEAQLEKSRLLSDRFSAERPKGSFSTLEIQRTEQGDSAMYLCASRPPGGDEQFFGPGTRLTVL.

V usage is TRBV7-2 and J usage is TRBJ2-2, with a weak D call TRBD1 (6 bases). The germline V and J ends were trimmed by 6 bases and 0 bases, with 8 bases remaining between them. This CDR3 has 14 residues. From germline, CDR1 is SGHTA and CDR2 FQGNSA. CDR3 sequence: CASRWTANTGELFF. CDR3 sequence (DNA): TGTGCCAGCAGGTGGACAGCGAACACCGGGGAGCTGTTTTTT.

The chain has TRBV28 and TRBJ2-6; TRBD1 agrees at 7 bases. Per germline, CDR1 MDHEN and CDR2 SYDVKM. J lost 0 bases, V lost 10 bases, and 18 bases had no gene match. This CDR3 contains 19 residues. The chain's CDR3 is CANLLTGDQKSSGANVLTF. CDR3 coding DNA: TGTGCCAACTTATTAACAGGGGATCAAAAGAGCTCTGGGGCCAACGTCCTGACTTTC.

V usage is TRBV19 and J usage is TRBJ2-2; 9 positions match TRBD2. J gave up 10 bases and V 9 bases, and 9 bases lay outside the gene matches. Germline values: CDR1 LNHDA, CDR2 SQIVND (reference sequence). The CDR3 contains 13 residues. The CDR3 sequence is CASATWTSEELFF. CDR3 nucleotide sequence: TGTGCCAGCGCGACTTGGACTAGCGAGGAGCTGTTTTTT.